A single sample gave rise to the 12 T cell receptor beta chains below, sequenced in a study of CD8+CD57+ T cells in acquired aplastic anemia. All sequencing subjects had displayed CD8+CD57+ cell expansion on flow cytometry. TCR beta VDJ and CDR3 were profiled, and genomic DNA was the template. TCRdb recomputed calls from the reads with MiXCR, one row per CDR3 protein. The sample carries 150,000 to 180,000 distinct CDR3 sequences, approximately 52% recorded once. Source material: sorted CD4+, CD8+, or CD8+CD57+ T cells (not recorded which) from PBMCs. The receptor source for this set is a human donor with aplastic anemia.

The rearrangement links TRBV10-3 to TRBJ2-7; D possibly corresponds to TRBD1 (6 bases). Germline assignment: CDR1 ENHRY and CDR2 SYGVKD. This CDR3 spans 10 amino acids. Trimming left V 10 bases short and J 6 bases short, with 10 bases between. The CDR3 loop is CATGQLEQYF. As DNA, the CDR3 is TGTGCCACAGGACAGCTCGAGCAGTACTTC.

The table lists this clonotype with a few counts. Likely a read error: the CDR3 ends without its conserved phenylalanine or tryptophan. The chain is built from TRBV6-1 and TRBJ1-5; 11 positions agree with TRBD1. V dropped 6 bases and J dropped 6; count of bases not matched to a gene: 7. Germline lookup yields CDR1 MNHNS and CDR2 SASEGT. The CDR3 is 15 amino acids. The CDR3 DNA sequence: TGTGCCAGCAGCCCGGACAGGGGGCGCGGTCAGCCCCAGCATCTT. It encodes CASSPDRGRGQPQHL.

This clonotype was seen a handful of times. The V and J genes are TRBV12-5 and TRBJ2-2, with D tentatively TRBD1 or TRBD2 (5 bases each). Germline-derived CDR1 and CDR2 are LGHNT and FRNRAP. Trimming removed 0 bases at V and 13 bases at J, with 15 bases between. The CDR3 has 14 residues. The CDR3 spells CASGLVPRDSGLFF. The CDR3 DNA sequence: TGTGCTAGTGGTTTGGTACCAAGAGACAGCGGGCTGTTTTTT.

In its sample, this clonotype was seen many times. This chain uses TRBV3-1 with TRBJ2-7, with 7 bases matching TRBD2. The CDR3 totals 14 residues. Germline CDR1 reads LGHDT; CDR2 reads YNNKEL (reference sequence). Trimming at V came to 4 bases and at J to 3 bases, leaving 6 bases not matched to a gene. The CDR3 protein is CASSPRDYIYEQYF. DNA of the CDR3: TGTGCCAGCAGCCCCCGGGACTACATCTACGAGCAGTACTTC.

On this clonotype itself: A clone one base away is much larger, so this may be a read error. The chain couples TRBV6-1 to TRBJ2-5; tentative D call: TRBD2 (5 bases). In germline, CDR1 is MNHNS, CDR2 SASEGT. This CDR3 has 14 residues. The CDR3 is CASTRDGNQKTQYF. The CDR3 DNA sequence: TGTGCCAGCACCCGAGACGGGAACCAAAAGACCCAGTACTTC.

A few counts support this clonotype. V and J are TRBV15 and TRBJ2-7; D perhaps matches TRBD1 (6 bases). Germline V gene data show CDR1 as LNHNV and CDR2 as YYDKDF (reference sequence). This CDR3 is built from 15 residues. V was cut by 0 bases and J by 3 bases, with 12 bases left in between. CDR3 region: CATSRDLVGGYEQYF. The CDR3 bases are TGTGCCACCAGCAGAGATTTGGTAGGGGGCTACGAGCAGTACTTC.

This clonotype was recorded at least ten times. This chain joins TRBV6-1 and TRBJ2-7; D unresolved. Germline lookup yields CDR1 MNHNS and CDR2 SASEGT. Between the trimmed V and J ends, which lost 3 bases and 3 bases, there was a span of 15 bases. The CDR3 is 15 residues long. The CDR3 bases are TGTGCCAGCAGTGATTACCGGATAGTATTCTACGAGCAGTACTTC. Protein: CASSDYRIVFYEQYF.

This clonotype was detected ten times or more. The chain recombines TRBV5-6 with TRBJ2-3; 13 bases map to TRBD2. The CDR3 is made up of 17 amino acids. Germline V gene lookup returns CDR1 SGHDT and CDR2 YYEEEE. Losses at the gene ends were 4 bases for V and 0 bases for J; bases not matched to a gene: 5. CDR3 in DNA: TGTGCCAGCAGCATCGGGACTAGCGGGGTCAGCACAGATACGCAGTATTTT. Translation: CASSIGTSGVSTDTQYF. The complete variable domain, with remaining parts taken from reference TRBV5-6 and TRBJ2-3, reads DAGVTQSPTHLIKTRGQQVTLRCSPKSGHDTVSWYQQALGQGPQFIFQYYEEEERQRGNFPDRFSGHQFPNYSSELNVNALLLGDSALYLCASSIGTSGVSTDTQYFGPGTRLTVL.

The count of this clonotype is one. The rearrangement uses TRBV12-3 or TRBV12-4 and TRBJ1-1, with D unresolved. The CDR3 totals 14 residues. V was trimmed by 6 bases and J by 1 base, leaving 12 bases between them. Written as DNA, the CDR3 is TGTGCCAGCAGAGGGAGGGTTGGGAACACTGAAGCTTTCTTT. It codes for CASRGRVGNTEAFF.

This clonotype occurred many times. The chain links TRBV24-1 to TRBJ2-5, with TRBD2 as a possible D gene (6 bases). This CDR3 comprises 13 residues. The V and J ends lost 9 bases and 5 bases respectively, with 15 bases between them. From germline, CDR1 is KGHDR and CDR2 SFDVKD. CDR3 nucleotides: TGTGCCACCCGGAGGGGTCCAGCCGAGACCCAGTACTTC. This gives the protein CATRRGPAETQYF.

This clonotype was observed many times. This chain joins TRBV19 and TRBJ1-2, with D tentatively TRBD1 (5 bases). Germline V gives CDR1 LNHDA, CDR2 SQIVND (reference sequence). Trimming cost V 7 bases and J 4 bases, with 13 bases left between them. This CDR3 has 13 residues. The CDR3 is CASIDQGAYGYTF. CDR3 nucleotides: TGTGCCAGTATAGATCAGGGAGCCTATGGCTACACCTTC.

This clonotype was picked up one time. J is TRBJ2-1 and V is TRBV15; D is undetermined. The CDR3 is 15 amino acids. V lost 5 bases to trimming and J lost 8 bases, with 19 bases between them. CDR1 and CDR2 (germline): LNHNV, YYDKDF (reference sequence). CDR3 region: CATSGPGRREYEQFF. CDR3 nucleotides: TGTGCCACCAGCGGCCCAGGTCGCCGCGAATATGAGCAGTTCTTC.